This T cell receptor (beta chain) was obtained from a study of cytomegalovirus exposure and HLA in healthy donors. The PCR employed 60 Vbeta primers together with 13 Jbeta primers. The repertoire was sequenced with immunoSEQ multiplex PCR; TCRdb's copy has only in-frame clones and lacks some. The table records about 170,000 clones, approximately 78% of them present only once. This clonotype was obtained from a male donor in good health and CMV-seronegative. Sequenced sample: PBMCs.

This CDR3 reads CASRTTQAGPYNEQFF. CDR3 DNA sequence: TGTGCCAGCAGAACCACCCAGGCAGGGCCGTACAATGAGCAGTTCTTC. The gene calls are TRBV27 and TRBJ2-1; D is possibly TRBD1 (5 bases). CDR3 size: 16 residues. In germline, CDR1 is MNHEY, CDR2 SMNVEV (reference sequence). The V gene lost 6 bases and the J gene lost 4 bases, with 19 bases spanning the gap.